This T cell receptor beta chain came from a study of T cell repertoires in cytomegalovirus infection. Study-wide context: Alongside well-studied HLA-B-restricted CMV epitopes, recently identified HLA-C-restricted CMV epitopes were also used. Public TCR beta signature analysis indicated the presence of both CMV infection and matching HLA type.

TCRdb used MiXCR to reprocess the reads, holding one entry per CDR3 protein. The sample lists fewer than 900,000 distinct CDR3 sequences; 29% were seen once. Note on this clonotype: Its cognate antigen is unknown.

The CDR3 loop spans 15 amino acids. With V trimmed by 4 bases and J by 5 bases, 7 bases remained unmatched. Per germline, CDR1 LGHNA and CDR2 YNFKEQ. Overall study findings and caveats: CMV-specific HLA-C-restricted TCR beta clonotypes dominated the ex vivo response.

Sequencing was performed on cultured CD8+ T cells from PBMCs, taken from culture after CMV antigen stimulation. The chain is built from TRBV4-2 and TRBJ2-1, with 8 bases fitting TRBD2. The TCR was taken from a human donor in good health (CMV status not recorded). Some clones in this sample may be carry-over from other donors' samples. The DNA of the CDR3 is TGTGCCAGCAGCCGACGGGAGGGCGGGCACAATGAGCAGTTCTTC. Translating it yields CASSRREGGHNEQFF.